Included here is one T cell receptor (beta chain) sequence, with context. The antigen is undetermined. All sorted populations exceeded 98% purity. Expressed TCRB transcripts got sequenced, as all isolated RNA was reverse transcribed. Sequencing used immunoSEQ multiplex PCR; TCRdb keeps in-frame clones, though not all of them. The sample comprises roughly 300,000 clones, roughly a tenth of which are singletons, and less than 1.2% rests with the top ten. The data originate from a study of beta chain features in type 1 diabetes. Study-level points and caveats: Insertions were fewer and deletions more numerous at VDJ junctions in type 1 diabetes patients. The naive, central memory and Treg TCRB repertoires of patients appeared to be more similar to one another than those of healthy donors. TCRB CDR3s were moderately but significantly shorter in Type 1 diabetes patients in all four CD4+ subsets.

CDR1 is MNHEY, CDR2 SMNVEV, per germline (reference sequence). Trimming took 3 bases from V and 2 from J, leaving 13 bases between them. The CDR3 runs 15 residues. Sequencing input: central memory CD4+ T cells from blood. The chain recombines TRBV27 with TRBJ1-2; TRBD1 might be the D (6 bases). The TCR sequence derives from a man younger than 45 with type 1 diabetes. In DNA form, the CDR3 reads TGTGCCAGCAGTTTTGCGGGACACCTCAACTATGGCTACACCTTC. Protein product: CASSFAGHLNYGYTF.